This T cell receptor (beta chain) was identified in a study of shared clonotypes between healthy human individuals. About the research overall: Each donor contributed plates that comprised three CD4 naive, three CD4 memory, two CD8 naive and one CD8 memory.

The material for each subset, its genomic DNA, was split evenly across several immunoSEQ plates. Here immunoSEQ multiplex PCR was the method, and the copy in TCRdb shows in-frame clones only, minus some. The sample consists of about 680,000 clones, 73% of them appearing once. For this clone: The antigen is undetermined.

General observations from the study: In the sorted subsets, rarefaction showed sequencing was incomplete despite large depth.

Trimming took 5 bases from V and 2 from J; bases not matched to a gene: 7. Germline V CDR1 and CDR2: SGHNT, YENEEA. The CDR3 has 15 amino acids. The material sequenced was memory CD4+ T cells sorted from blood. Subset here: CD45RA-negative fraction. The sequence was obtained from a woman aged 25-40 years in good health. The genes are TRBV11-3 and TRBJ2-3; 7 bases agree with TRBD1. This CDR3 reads CASSHWTGDTDTQYF. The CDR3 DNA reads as TGTGCCAGCAGCCATTGGACAGGAGACACAGATACGCAGTATTTT.